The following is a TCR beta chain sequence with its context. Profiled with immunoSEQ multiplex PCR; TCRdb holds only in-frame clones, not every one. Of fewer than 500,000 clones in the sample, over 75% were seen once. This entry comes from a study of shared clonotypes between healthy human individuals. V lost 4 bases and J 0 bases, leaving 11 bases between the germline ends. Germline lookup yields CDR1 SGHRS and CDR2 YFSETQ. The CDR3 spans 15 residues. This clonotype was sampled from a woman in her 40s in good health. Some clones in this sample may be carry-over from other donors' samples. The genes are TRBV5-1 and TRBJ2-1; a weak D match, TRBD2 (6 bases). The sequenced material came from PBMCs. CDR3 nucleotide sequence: TGCGCCAGCAGCCCGGAGACTAGCTCCTACAATGAGCAGTTCTTC. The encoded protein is CASSPETSSYNEQFF. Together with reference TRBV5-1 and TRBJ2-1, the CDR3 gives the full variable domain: KAGVTQTPRYLIKTRGQQVTLSCSPISGHRSVSWYQQTPGQGLQFLFEYFSETQRNKGNFPGRFSGRQFSNSRSEMNVSTLELGDSALYLCASSPETSSYNEQFFGPGTRLTVL.